This TCR beta chain appears in the sequencing data of a study of blood T cell repertoires in COVID-19. About the study: Samples came from the United States, Italy and Spain, spanning acute and convalescent COVID-19. Sample material is recorded as cDNA or gDNA derived from T cells, B-cell-depleted T cells, or PBMCs.

V lost 2 bases and J 0 bases, leaving 7 bases between the germline ends. The germline V gene has CDR1 SGHTA and CDR2 FQGNSA. CDR3 length: 14 residues. Per the study methods: By means of reference gene primer amplification, nucleated cell counts were estimated. This table comes from immunoSEQ multiplex PCR, and its TCRdb copy is limited to in-frame clones, with some not included. That table gives V, J and clone size, and the DNA gave D and trimming. Seen here are around 99,000 clones, roughly 82% observed once, and the top ten hold roughly 8.2%. V and J are TRBV7-2 and TRBJ1-1; D unresolved. The source of this sequence is an elderly woman with active or convalescent COVID-19. The source material was peripheral blood. The CDR3 sequence: CASSLQNMNTEAFF. The CDR3 nucleotides are TGTGCCAGCAGCTTACAGAACATGAACACTGAAGCTTTCTTT.